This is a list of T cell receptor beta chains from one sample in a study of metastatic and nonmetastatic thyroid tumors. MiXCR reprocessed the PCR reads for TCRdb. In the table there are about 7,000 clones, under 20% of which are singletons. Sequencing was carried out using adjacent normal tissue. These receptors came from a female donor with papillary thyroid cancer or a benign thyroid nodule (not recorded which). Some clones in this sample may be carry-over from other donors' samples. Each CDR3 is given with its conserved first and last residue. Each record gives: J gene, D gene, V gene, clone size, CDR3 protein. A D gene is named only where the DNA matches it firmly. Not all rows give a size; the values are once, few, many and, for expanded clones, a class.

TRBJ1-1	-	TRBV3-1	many	CASSQGTAHTEAFF
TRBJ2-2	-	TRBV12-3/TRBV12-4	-	CASSYRTGELFF
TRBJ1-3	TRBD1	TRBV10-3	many	CAISERWDSISGNTIYF
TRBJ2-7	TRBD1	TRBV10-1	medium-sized	CASSEGQGASYEQYF
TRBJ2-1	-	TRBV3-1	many	CASREYNEQFF
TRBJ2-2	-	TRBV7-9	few	CASSSGPQTGELFF
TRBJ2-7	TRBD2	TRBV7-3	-	CASSRLAGGEQYF
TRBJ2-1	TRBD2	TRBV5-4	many	CASSSSGRIPNEQFF
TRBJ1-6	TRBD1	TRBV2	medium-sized	CASSEFGTGGNSPLHF
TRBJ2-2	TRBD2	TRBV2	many	CASRGGLAGGTGELFF
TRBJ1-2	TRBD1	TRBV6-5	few	CASSYDRASYTF
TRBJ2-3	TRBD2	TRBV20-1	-	CSARGTSGSRDTQYF
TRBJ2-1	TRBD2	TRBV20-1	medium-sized	CSGKVLASYNEQFF
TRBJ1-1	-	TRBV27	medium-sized	CASSLWPDRNTEAFF